The next 16 T cell receptor beta chains were all read from a single sample in a study of blood T cell repertoires in COVID-19. The data were produced by immunoSEQ multiplex PCR, yet TCRdb's version contains in-frame clones alone and is incomplete. The sample has 140,000 to 150,000 clones; 81% are singletons. Sequences were obtained from peripheral blood. Receptors were obtained from a human donor in a cohort sampled during active COVID-19.

This sequence joins TRBV6-2 or TRBV6-3 and TRBJ2-7; D perhaps matches TRBD2 (6 bases). The germline CDR1 and CDR2 sequences are MNHEY and SVGEGT. V shed 0 bases and J shed 0 bases, with 9 bases lying between them. This CDR3 comprises 15 residues. CDR3 DNA: TGTGCCAGCAGTTACTCGCTCGGGAGCTCCTACGAGCAGTACTTC. This encodes CASSYSLGSSYEQYF.

The V gene is TRBV11-1, the J gene TRBJ2-7; 13 positions agree with TRBD2. J lost 5 bases, V lost 5 bases, and 6 bases had no gene match. The CDR3 covers 15 residues. Germline values: CDR1 SGHAT, CDR2 FQDESV (reference sequence). The CDR3 here is CASSHGLAGANEQYF. The CDR3 DNA reads as TGTGCCAGCAGCCACGGACTAGCGGGAGCCAACGAGCAGTACTTC.

The chain joins TRBV7-3 to TRBJ2-6, with TRBD1 matching over 12 bases. V was clipped by 6 bases and J by 1 base; unmatched bases: 7. The V gene's germline CDR1 is SGHTA and CDR2 FQGTGA. The CDR3 sequence is 18 residues long. CDR3 region: CASSQKGQGASGANVLTF. The CDR3 nucleotides are TGTGCCAGCAGTCAAAAGGGACAGGGGGCTTCTGGGGCCAACGTCCTGACTTTC.

The J gene is TRBJ2-1, the V gene TRBV5-8, with D maybe TRBD1 (6 bases). The CDR3 has 15 residues. Between the trimmed V and J ends, which lost 3 bases and 15 bases, there was a span of 25 bases. In germline, CDR1 is SGHTS, CDR2 YDEGEE. The CDR3 sequence is CASSWRSGGTLGGFF. DNA for the CDR3: TGTGCCAGCAGCTGGCGGTCGGGCGGCACTTTAGGGGGGTTCTTC.

The count of this clone is one. This chain links TRBV7-9 with TRBJ1-2; 7 nucleotides agree with TRBD1. Germline CDR1 and CDR2: SEHNR and FQNEAQ (reference sequence). The CDR3 covers 13 residues. The ends lost 5 bases at V and 6 bases at J; junction bases unmatched: 6. CDR3 nucleotide sequence: TGTGCCAGCAGCCTACAGGGGTGGGATGGCTACACCTTC. Translated: CASSLQGWDGYTF.

This clone has more than one count but fewer than ten. The chain employs TRBV27 and TRBJ2-7; TRBD2 might be the D (7 bases). Germline V gene data show CDR1 as MNHEY and CDR2 as SMNVEV (reference sequence). V lost 6 bases to trimming and J lost 5 bases, with 11 bases between them. The CDR3 spans 12 residues. The CDR3 nucleotides read TGTGCCAGCAGGGACGGGGGGCACGAGCAGTACTTC. Translated, it gives CASRDGGHEQYF.

Many counts were recorded for this clone. The rearrangement links TRBV29-1 to TRBJ2-7; D gene ambiguous. Germline loops: CDR1 SQVTM, CDR2 ANQGSEA. The V and J ends lost 4 bases and 1 base respectively, with 11 bases between them. The CDR3 totals 13 residues. The chain's CDR3 is CSVVRDTSYEQYF. The CDR3 bases are TGCAGCGTTGTCAGAGACACATCCTACGAGCAGTACTTC.

The V gene is TRBV6-5, the J gene TRBJ2-1, with TRBD1 as a possible D gene (5 bases). The germline V gene has CDR1 MNHEY and CDR2 SVGAGI. This CDR3 has 16 residues. Between the trimmed V and J ends, which lost 0 bases and 8 bases, there was a span of 17 bases. The CDR3 spells CASSYSMPGPHDEQFF. CDR3 nucleotides: TGTGCCAGCAGTTACTCGATGCCAGGGCCCCATGATGAGCAGTTCTTC.

V usage is TRBV18 and J usage is TRBJ2-7; 9 nucleotides match TRBD2. The V gene's germline CDR1 is KGHSH and CDR2 LQKENI. The CDR3 is 14 amino acids. The ends lost 3 bases at V and 6 bases at J; junction bases unmatched: 6. CDR3 in DNA: TGTGCCAGCTCACCCATAGCGGGAGCCCTCGAGCAGTACTTC. Its translation is CASSPIAGALEQYF. The full variable domain, with the rest looked up from reference TRBV18 and TRBJ2-7, is NAGVMQNPRHLVRRRGQEARLRCSPMKGHSHVYWYRQLPEEGLKFMVYLQKENIIDESGMPKERFSAEFPKEGPSILRIQQVVRGDSAAYFCASSPIAGALEQYFGPGTRLTVT.

V gene TRBV6-2 or TRBV6-3 combines with J gene TRBJ2-1, with D unresolved. CDR1 MNHEY and CDR2 SVGEGT come from the germline V gene. Trimming shortened V by 0 bases and J by 0 bases, and 9 bases separated the two germline ends. The CDR3 has 16 amino acids. In nucleotides, the CDR3 is TGTGCCAGCAGTTACTCACACGAAAACTCCTACAATGAGCAGTTCTTC. Amino acid sequence: CASSYSHENSYNEQFF.

This chain uses TRBV3-1 (or the pseudogene TRBV3-2) with TRBJ2-5, with 7 bases matching TRBD2. CDR1 and CDR2 from the germline V gene are LGHDT and YNNKEL (reference sequence). The CDR3 has 13 amino acids. With 8 bases clipped from V and 5 bases from J, the junction kept 8 bases outside the gene matches. The CDR3 sequence is CASGQNGGETQYF. The CDR3 bases are TGTGCCAGCGGGCAAAACGGGGGGGAGACCCAGTACTTC.

V usage is TRBV2 and J usage is TRBJ2-7; 8 positions agree with TRBD1. Germline V gene data show CDR1 as SNHLY and CDR2 as FYNNEI. The J segment lost 2 bases and the V segment lost 8 bases, leaving 8 bases of the junction unmatched. The CDR3 extends over 14 amino acids. Here the CDR3 reads CASLGQVSTYEQYF. The CDR3 coding sequence is TGTGCCAGCTTGGGACAGGTATCGACCTACGAGCAGTACTTC.

This clone was seen once. The chain carries TRBV5-4 and TRBJ2-7; no clear D gene. CDR1 and CDR2 (germline): SGHNT, YYREEE (reference sequence). V gave up 0 bases and J gave up 6 bases, with 19 bases separating them. The CDR3 covers 16 residues. CDR3 coding DNA: TGTGCCAGCAGCTTGGCCCCACAGCCCAATCCCCCCGAGCAGTACTTC. Its translation is CASSLAPQPNPPEQYF.

The chain carries TRBV6-6 and TRBJ2-1; 15 nucleotides match TRBD2. Trimming removed 6 bases from V and 8 bases from J; junction bases left unmatched: 5. The CDR3 has 15 amino acids. Germline V gene lookup returns CDR1 MNHNY and CDR2 SVGAGI (reference sequence). This chain's CDR3 is CASRPGLAGGDEQFF. The CDR3 bases are TGTGCCAGCAGACCGGGACTAGCGGGAGGCGATGAGCAGTTCTTC.

The V gene is TRBV7-8, the J gene TRBJ2-5, with 7 bases aligning to TRBD1. Per germline, CDR1 SGHVS and CDR2 FQNEAQ. Trimming took 5 bases from V and 1 from J; bases not matched to a gene: 7. The CDR3 has 15 amino acids. The DNA of the CDR3 is TGTGCCAGCAGCGGGGGACAGTTATTCCAAGAGACCCAGTACTTC. It encodes CASSGGQLFQETQYF. Supplemented by reference TRBV7-8 and TRBJ2-5, the full variable domain reads GAGVSQSPRYKVAKRGQDVALRCDPISGHVSLFWYQQALGQGPEFLTYFQNEAQLDKSGLPSDRFFAERPEGSVSTLKIQRTQQEDSAVYLCASSGGQLFQETQYFGPGTRLLVL.

This chain links TRBV6-2 or TRBV6-3 with TRBJ2-4; TRBD2 agrees at 13 bases. Germline assignment: CDR1 MNHEY and CDR2 SVGEGT. V trimming: 5 bases; J trimming: 6 bases; junction bases outside the gene matches: 16. This CDR3 region has 19 residues. This CDR3 reads CASSPTGGLAGRTGNIQYF. The CDR3 DNA is TGTGCCAGCAGTCCGACGGGGGGACTAGCGGGACGGACGGGAAACATTCAGTACTTC.